This note documents a single TCR beta chain sequence. Its antigen is not known. Compared with germline, one end of the junction differs, possibly owing to a read error. The entry originates in a study of T cell responses to AZD1222 COVID-19 vaccine. General study results and limits: There were vaccine-associated CD4 TCRs across spike, dominant at 160-218 and 743-854.

This CDR3 comprises 14 residues. Germline V gene data show CDR1 as SSHAT and CDR2 as FNYEAQ (reference sequence). Produced via immunoSEQ multiplex PCR; TCRdb's table is partial and in-frame only. In the table there are around 160,000 clones, under 95% of which are singletons. This chain connects TRBV7-7 to TRBJ2-1; D may correspond to TRBD1 or TRBD2 (5 bases each). The source of this sequence is an adult in good health. The input for sequencing was peripheral blood, taken on day 0 of AZD1222 vaccination. CDR3 bases: TGTGCTAGCACCCCGTCGCCCGGGGCCCTAGAGCAGTTCTTC. This translates into CASTPSPGALEQFF.